This T cell receptor (beta chain) was identified during a study of control samples from healthy donors and cancer patients. TCRdb's table, derived via immunoSEQ multiplex PCR, lists solely in-frame clones and lacks some. The repertoire includes about 150,000 clones, roughly 94% of them detected once, and over 6.5% sits in the top ten. This CDR3 has 16 residues. V lost 4 bases to trimming and J lost 8 bases; unmatched junction nucleotides: 13. Germline values: CDR1 LGHDT, CDR2 YNNKEL (reference sequence). The chain combines TRBV3-1 (or the pseudogene TRBV3-2) with TRBJ1-2; 10 bases are shared with TRBD1. The sequence came from a woman in her thirties or forties in good health. The specimen sequenced was blood. The CDR3 DNA follows: TGTGCCAGCAGCCTGTCGGACCGGGACAGGGGCCTCGGCTACACCTTC. Amino acid sequence: CASSLSDRDRGLGYTF.